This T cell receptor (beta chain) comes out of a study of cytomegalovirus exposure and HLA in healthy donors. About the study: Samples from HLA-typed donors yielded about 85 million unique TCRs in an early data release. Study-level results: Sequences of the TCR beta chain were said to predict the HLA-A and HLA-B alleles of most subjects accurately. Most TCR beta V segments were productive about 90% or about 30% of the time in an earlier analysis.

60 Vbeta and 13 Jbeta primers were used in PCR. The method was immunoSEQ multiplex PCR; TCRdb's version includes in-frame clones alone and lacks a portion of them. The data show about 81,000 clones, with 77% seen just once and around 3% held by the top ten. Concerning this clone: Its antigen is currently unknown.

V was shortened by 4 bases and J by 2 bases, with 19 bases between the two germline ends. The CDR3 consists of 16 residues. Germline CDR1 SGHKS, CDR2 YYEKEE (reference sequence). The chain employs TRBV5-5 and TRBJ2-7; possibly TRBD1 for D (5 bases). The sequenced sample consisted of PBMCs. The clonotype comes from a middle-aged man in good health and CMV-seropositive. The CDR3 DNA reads TGTGCCAGCAGCCCAAACCCGACAGTTCCCCCCTACGAGCAGTACTTC. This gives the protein CASSPNPTVPPYEQYF.